The 10 T cell receptor beta chains listed next were all sequenced from one sample in a study of T-cell reconstitution after alpha-beta-depleted transplantation in children. This sample's TCRbeta library carried unique molecular identifier barcodes. TCRdb fed the PCR reads into MiXCR, producing one record per CDR3 protein. This sample has about 58,000 distinct CDR3 sequences, with approximately 43% found just once. The source material was PBMCs, mostly from graft donor cells, sampled 360 days after TCRalphabeta/CD19-depleted stem cell transplant. The receptors here all came from a male patient aged 5 to 17 who had a stem cell transplant for acute lymphoblastic leukemia, so the T cells may come from the graft donor.

This rearrangement joins TRBV4-2 to TRBJ2-5, with a tentative D call TRBD1 (8 bases). The V end was cut by 4 bases, the J end by 2 bases, with 14 bases between. Germline V gene lookup returns CDR1 LGHNA and CDR2 YNFKEQ. The CDR3 is made up of 15 amino acids. CDR3 region: CASSPGQGGQETQYF. DNA for the CDR3: TGTGCCAGCAGCCCCGGACAGGGAGGGCAAGAGACCCAGTACTTC.

The chain carries TRBV18 and TRBJ1-1, with TRBD1 matching 9 bases. Germline CDR1 and CDR2: KGHSH and LQKENI. The CDR3 length is 15 residues. J gave up 5 bases and V 5 bases, and 9 bases lay outside the gene matches. Written as DNA, the CDR3 is TGTGCCAGCTCATCCCACAGGGGGCGGTGGACTGAAGCTTTCTTT. Translation gives CASSSHRGRWTEAFF. The complete variable domain, with remaining parts taken from reference TRBV18 and TRBJ1-1, reads NAGVMQNPRHLVRRRGQEARLRCSPMKGHSHVYWYRQLPEEGLKFMVYLQKENIIDESGMPKERFSAEFPKEGPSILRIQQVVRGDSAAYFCASSSHRGRWTEAFFGQGTRLTVV.

This clonotype has a handful of counts. The V and J genes are TRBV7-9 and TRBJ2-1; D gene unclear. The CDR3 covers 15 residues. Germline loops: CDR1 SEHNR, CDR2 FQNEAQ (reference sequence). With 4 bases removed from V and 8 bases from J, the gap between germline ends came to 18 bases. The CDR3 DNA follows: TGTGCCAGCAGCTCGGACGGACGGTTGGGTTATGAGCAGTTCTTC. Its protein product is CASSSDGRLGYEQFF.

CDR3 DNA sequence: TGCAGCGTCGACGGTGGGGCTAGCGGGAGGGCTTACAATGAGCAGTTCTTC. Translating gives CSVDGGASGRAYNEQFF. V gene TRBV29-1 combines with J gene TRBJ2-1; 12 positions match TRBD2. The CDR3 has 17 amino acids. Germline loops: CDR1 SQVTM, CDR2 ANQGSEA. V lost 6 bases, J lost 4 bases, and 13 bases stayed unmatched.

This clonotype has ten or more counts. This chain joins TRBV9 and TRBJ2-7; D uncertain. Trimming removed 0 bases at V and 3 bases at J, with 16 bases between. There are 16 residues in the CDR3. CDR1 and CDR2 from the germline V gene are SGDLS and YYNGEE. The DNA of the CDR3 is TGTGCCAGCAGCGTAGCTTTGGCAGGTCCCCTCTACGAGCAGTACTTC. It encodes CASSVALAGPLYEQYF.

This clonotype was seen a few times. This rearrangement joins TRBV7-2 to TRBJ1-2, with D perhaps TRBD1 (6 bases). V was shortened by 2 bases and J by 2 bases, with 24 bases between the two germline ends. Germline CDR1 SGHTA, CDR2 FQGNSA. The CDR3 has 19 amino acids. CDR3: CASSLRPNSVWGGNYGYTF. CDR3 coding DNA: TGTGCCAGCAGCTTACGCCCAAACAGTGTTTGGGGGGGCAACTATGGCTACACCTTC.

The CDR3 sequence is CASSYGVSRDEQYF. CDR3 nucleotide sequence: TGTGCCAGCAGTTACGGGGTAAGCCGCGACGAGCAGTACTTC. The chain is built from TRBV6-2 or TRBV6-3 and TRBJ2-7; D remains unclear. The V end was cut by 2 bases, the J end by 5 bases, with 13 bases between. This CDR3 comprises 14 residues. Germline lookup yields CDR1 MNHEY and CDR2 SVGEGT.

The sample holds a few counts of this clonotype. The chain joins TRBV5-1 to TRBJ1-5; 7 positions match TRBD1. Germline CDR1 is SGHRS and CDR2 is YFSETQ. Unmatched junction bases numbered 9, after V lost 0 bases and J lost 3 bases. The CDR3 length is 17 residues. The CDR3 DNA follows: TGCGCCAGCAGCTTGGTAGGGACAGACGGCCTCAATCAGCCCCAGCATTTT. Its protein is CASSLVGTDGLNQPQHF.

This clonotype was picked up a small number of times. The rearrangement links TRBV12-3 or TRBV12-4 to TRBJ1-1; D may be TRBD1 (6 bases). CDR3 length equals 18 residues. V dropped 6 bases and J dropped 1 base, with 24 bases sitting between them. The CDR3 DNA reads TGTGCCAGCAGACCAAAGAGAGGGCAGGGGCCGCGGAACACTGAAGCTTTCTTT. Translation gives CASRPKRGQGPRNTEAFF.

The chain joins TRBV20-1 to TRBJ2-7; the match to TRBD2 covers 8 bases. The junction had 9 bases not matched to a gene; V was cut back by 6 bases and J by 2 bases. CDR3 length: 14 residues. The V gene's germline CDR1 is DFQATT and CDR2 SNEGSKA (reference sequence). The CDR3 is CSAGGGPYTYEQYF. CDR3 bases: TGCAGTGCCGGCGGGGGGCCCTACACCTACGAGCAGTACTTC.